This TCR beta chain was sequenced during a study of cytotoxic CD8 clonotypes in ibrutinib-treated CLL. Study details: Partial response occurred in roughly 24 patients and complete response in 2; at median roughly 72 months, roughly 15 remained remitted and some 12 progressed. Study-level results: Clonality rose at ibrutinib response, held steady in sustained remission, and fell toward baseline at progression. Researchers report that baseline clonality outpaced age-matched healthy donors and tracked circulating CD8+ T-cell counts.

Concerning this clone: Antigen: not known.

The germline V and J ends were trimmed by 3 bases and 0 bases, with 11 bases remaining between them. CDR1 and CDR2 (germline): KGHSH, LQKENI. This CDR3 region has 15 residues. Researchers set a sequencing depth target of 1 in 200,000 to 1 in 1 million T cells. Sequencing was performed with immunoSEQ multiplex PCR; in TCRdb, only in-frame clones are kept and a portion is missing. Of tens of thousands of clones listed, roughly 69% are singletons. This sequence originates from a human donor with chronic lymphocytic leukemia. This rearrangement joins TRBV18 to TRBJ1-1, with D possibly TRBD1 on 6 matching bases. The specimen was PBMCs, collected after 24 months of ibrutinib treatment. This chain's CDR3 is CASSPDSRVNTEAFF. In DNA form, the CDR3 reads TGTGCCAGCTCACCGGACAGCAGGGTGAACACTGAAGCTTTCTTT.